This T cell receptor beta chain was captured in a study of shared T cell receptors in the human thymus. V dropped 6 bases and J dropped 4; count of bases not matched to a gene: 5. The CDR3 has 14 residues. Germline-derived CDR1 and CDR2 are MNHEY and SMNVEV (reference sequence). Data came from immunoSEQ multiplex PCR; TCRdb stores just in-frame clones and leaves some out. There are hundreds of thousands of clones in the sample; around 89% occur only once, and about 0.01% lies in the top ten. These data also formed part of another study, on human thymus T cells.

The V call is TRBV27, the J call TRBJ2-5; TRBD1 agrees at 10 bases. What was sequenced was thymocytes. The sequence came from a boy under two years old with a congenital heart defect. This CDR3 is CASSRDRGSETQYF. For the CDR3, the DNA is TGTGCCAGCAGCCGGGACAGGGGATCAGAGACCCAGTACTTC.